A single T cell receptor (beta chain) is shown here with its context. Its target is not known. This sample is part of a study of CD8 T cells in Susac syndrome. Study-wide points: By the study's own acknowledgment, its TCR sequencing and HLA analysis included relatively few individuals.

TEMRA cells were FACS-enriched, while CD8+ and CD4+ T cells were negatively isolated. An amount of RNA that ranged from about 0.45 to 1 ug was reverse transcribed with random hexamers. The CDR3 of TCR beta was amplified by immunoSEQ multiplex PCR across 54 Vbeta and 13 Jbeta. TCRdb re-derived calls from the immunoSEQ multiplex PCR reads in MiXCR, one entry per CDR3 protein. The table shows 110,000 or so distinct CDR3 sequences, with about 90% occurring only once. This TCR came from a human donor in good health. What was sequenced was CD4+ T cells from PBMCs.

The CDR3 coding sequence is TGTGCCAGCAGTTACCGGGGTAGGTGGAACACTGAAGCTTTCTTT. It encodes CASSYRGRWNTEAFF. This chain joins TRBV6-5 and TRBJ1-1; D not resolved. The CDR3 is 15 residues long. Germline V gene lookup returns CDR1 MNHEY and CDR2 SVGAGI. Trimming took 2 bases from V and 1 from J, leaving 11 bases between them.